These 27 T cell receptor beta chains were sequenced from one sample in a study of blood T cells in healthy people across ages. The second PCR ran about 6 to 12 cycles with a sample-barcoded 5' primer and J-beta primers. In TCRdb, the 5' RACE reads were re-called with MiXCR into one record per CDR3 protein. The table records about 640,000 distinct CDR3 sequences, under 70% of them present only once. The sequenced sample was blood. Receptor source: a man between 60 and 75 years old in good health.

The V call is TRBV20-1, the J call TRBJ2-3, with TRBD2 matching over 9 bases. Germline CDR1 and CDR2: DFQATT and SNEGSKA (reference sequence). The CDR3 runs 16 residues. V gave up 6 bases and J gave up 2 bases; unmatched junction bases: 12. The CDR3 loop is CSASDSGGGATDTQYF. CDR3 nucleotide sequence: TGCAGTGCCTCCGATTCGGGCGGGGGGGCCACAGATACGCAGTATTTT.

The CDR3 sequence: CASSLLGVETQYF. In nucleotides, the CDR3 is TGCGCCAGCAGCCTATTGGGGGTAGAGACGCAGTATTTT. This sequence joins TRBV4-1 and TRBJ2-3; D may correspond to TRBD1 or TRBD2 (5 bases each). V was shortened by 4 bases and J by 9 bases, with 14 bases between the two germline ends. Germline V gene data show CDR1 as MGHRA and CDR2 as YSYEKL. This CDR3 is 13 amino acids long.

The chain carries TRBV7-9 and TRBJ2-5, with D perhaps TRBD1 (6 bases). The CDR3 runs to 14 residues. From germline, CDR1 is SEHNR and CDR2 FQNEAQ (reference sequence). Trimming stripped 5 bases from V and 5 bases from J, with 15 bases between. DNA of the CDR3: TGTGCCAGCAGCCCCAACAGGGTTGCTGAGACCCAGTACTTC. Its protein product is CASSPNRVAETQYF.

V and J are TRBV5-1 and TRBJ2-1, with 11 bases that match TRBD2. This CDR3 has 15 residues. Germline V gene lookup returns CDR1 SGHRS and CDR2 YFSETQ. V dropped 4 bases and J dropped 10; count of bases not matched to a gene: 10. CDR3 bases: TGCGCCAGCAGCCTATCATTAGCGGGGGGGTCAGAGCAGTTCTTC. This codes for CASSLSLAGGSEQFF.

This clonotype has at least ten counts. The chain combines TRBV29-1 with TRBJ1-2, with a possible D match to TRBD1 (5 bases). CDR1 and CDR2 (germline): SQVTM, ANQGSEA. V was cut by 4 bases and J by 6 bases, with 15 bases left in between. The CDR3 sequence is 13 residues long. CDR3 nucleotide sequence: TGCAGCGTTGTAGGGCAGGGAATAAATGGCTACACCTTC. Its translation: CSVVGQGINGYTF. The full variable domain, its missing parts supplied by reference TRBV29-1 and TRBJ1-2, is SAVISQKPSRDICQRGTSLTIQCQVDSQVTMMFWYRQQPGQSLTLIATANQGSEATYESGFVIDKFPISRPNLTFSTLTVSNMSPEDSSIYLCSVVGQGINGYTFGSGTRLTVV.

This clonotype was recorded a few times. The chain employs TRBV7-9 and TRBJ2-4; D might be TRBD2 (6 bases). Germline CDR1 SEHNR, CDR2 FQNEAQ (reference sequence). The CDR3 consists of 13 residues. Deletions cut 6 bases from V and 13 bases from J, with 19 bases between. The CDR3 region has the DNA TGTGCCAGCAGTTGGGGACTCGCGGGTGAGCAGTACTTC. Translation gives CASSWGLAGEQYF.

This clonotype has more than one count but fewer than ten. The CDR3 sequence is CASKAGSRNNEQFF. In DNA form, the CDR3 reads TGTGCTAGTAAAGCCGGCAGTAGGAACAATGAGCAGTTCTTC. This chain uses TRBV12-5 with TRBJ2-1; D unresolved. V lost 8 bases and J 5 bases, leaving 16 bases between the germline ends. The CDR3 is 14 residues long. From germline, CDR1 is LGHNT and CDR2 FRNRAP.

The chain is built from TRBV29-1 and TRBJ2-3; weak D call: TRBD1 (6 bases). Germline V gives CDR1 SQVTM, CDR2 ANQGSEA. This CDR3 is built from 13 residues. The V gene lost 6 bases and the J gene lost 2 bases, with 12 bases spanning the gap. CDR3 in DNA: TGCAGCGTGTCAGGGGACCCCACAGATACGCAGTATTTT. This encodes CSVSGDPTDTQYF.

The V gene is TRBV29-1, the J gene TRBJ2-7, with 8 bases aligning to TRBD1. Germline assignment: CDR1 SQVTM and CDR2 ANQGSEA. The J segment lost 5 bases and the V segment lost 3 bases, leaving 6 bases of the junction unmatched. The CDR3 consists of 13 residues. The DNA of the CDR3 is TGCAGCGTTGATGGACAGGGAGGTAACGAGCAGTACTTC. Translating it yields CSVDGQGGNEQYF.

This clonotype was detected only a few times. The V and J genes are TRBV20-1 and TRBJ2-5, with TRBD2 matching over 8 bases. This CDR3 contains 14 residues. Germline V gene data show CDR1 as DFQATT and CDR2 as SNEGSKA (reference sequence). Germline trimming cut 5 bases from V and 2 bases from J; bases unmatched to any gene: 7. DNA for the CDR3: TGCAGTGCTTCGACCTTAGCGGGGCAAGAGACCCAGTACTTC. It translates to CSASTLAGQETQYF.

This rearrangement joins TRBV4-2 to TRBJ2-3; D perhaps matches TRBD1 (5 bases). Trimming shortened V by 0 bases and J by 10 bases, and 11 bases separated the two germline ends. CDR3 length: 13 residues. Germline-derived CDR1 and CDR2 are LGHNA and YNFKEQ. CDR3 nucleotide sequence: TGTGCCAGCAGCCAAGAATTGGCGACAGCGCAGTATTTT. Its protein product is CASSQELATAQYF.

CDR3: CASSTKSLGGIQYF. Here the CDR3 DNA reads TGTGCCAGCAGCACTAAGTCATTAGGGGGTATTCAGTACTTC. The rearrangement joins TRBV7-2 to TRBJ2-4, with a possible D match to TRBD1 (6 bases). Trimming pared 5 bases from V and 10 bases from J, leaving 18 bases between. The CDR3 contains 14 residues. Germline CDR1 reads SGHTA; CDR2 reads FQGNSA.

The chain combines TRBV28 with TRBJ2-1; TRBD1 matches 7 bases. CDR1 and CDR2 (germline): MDHEN, SYDVKM. Germline trimming cut 6 bases from V and 0 bases from J; bases unmatched to any gene: 5. The CDR3 consists of 15 residues. CDR3 bases: TGTGCCAGCAGGCTGACAGGGAGCTCCTACAATGAGCAGTTCTTC. Its protein is CASRLTGSSYNEQFF. The entire variable domain, with the rest obtained from reference TRBV28 and TRBJ2-1, is as follows: DVKVTQSSRYLVKRTGEKVFLECVQDMDHENMFWYRQDPGLGLRLIYFSYDVKMKEKGDIPEGYSVSREKKERFSLILESASTNQTSMYLCASRLTGSSYNEQFFGPGTRLTVL.

The V and J genes are TRBV6-2 or TRBV6-3 and TRBJ2-3; D possibly matches TRBD1 or TRBD2 (5 bases each). The CDR3 has 13 amino acids. Per the germline V gene, CDR1 is MNHEY and CDR2 is SVGEGT. The V and J ends lost 8 bases and 3 bases respectively, with 12 bases between them. The chain's CDR3 is CASLRGRTDTQYF. For the CDR3, the DNA is TGTGCCAGCCTTCGGGGCCGAACAGATACGCAGTATTTT.

This clonotype has just a few counts. This chain connects TRBV20-1 to TRBJ2-5; possibly TRBD1 for D (5 bases). The germline V and J ends were trimmed by 3 bases and 11 bases, with 10 bases remaining between them. The CDR3 extends over 10 amino acids. Germline V lookup: CDR1 DFQATT, CDR2 SNEGSKA (reference sequence). Here the CDR3 reads CSARDNEQYF. Here the CDR3 DNA reads TGCAGTGCTAGGGACAATGAGCAGTACTTC.

This chain links TRBV29-1 with TRBJ2-7, with 12 bases matching TRBD1. J lost 0 bases, V lost 3 bases, and 3 bases had no gene match. Germline CDR1 is SQVTM and CDR2 is ANQGSEA. The CDR3 extends over 15 amino acids. CDR3 region: CSVDGGQGASYEQYF. The CDR3 DNA reads as TGCAGCGTTGATGGGGGACAGGGGGCCTCCTACGAGCAGTACTTC.

This clonotype was counted a few times. V is TRBV5-1 and J is TRBJ2-1; 9 bases fit TRBD2. The CDR3 sequence is 15 residues long. With 4 bases clipped from V and 0 bases from J, the junction kept 2 bases outside the gene matches. Germline V gene lookup returns CDR1 SGHRS and CDR2 YFSETQ. The CDR3 protein is CASSPSGDSYNEQFF. The CDR3 bases are TGCGCCAGCAGCCCTAGCGGGGACTCCTACAATGAGCAGTTCTTC.

This chain links TRBV15 with TRBJ2-2; the D gene could be TRBD1 or TRBD2 (5 bases each). The V gene lost 4 bases and the J gene lost 3 bases, with 15 bases spanning the gap. This CDR3 has 16 amino acids. Germline-derived CDR1 and CDR2 are LNHNV and YYDKDF (reference sequence). The CDR3 DNA reads as TGTGCCACCAGCACGAGGGTGAGGGGCGACACCGGGGAGCTGTTTTTT. Its translation: CATSTRVRGDTGELFF.

The chain links TRBV5-1 to TRBJ2-5; the match to TRBD2 covers 9 bases. The J call may be in error: the DNA end matches TRBJ2-7 better. Germline loops: CDR1 SGHRS, CDR2 YFSETQ. This CDR3 comprises 15 residues. CDR3 sequence (DNA): TGCGCCAGCAGCTTGGATGGCGGGGGGGCGAACGAGCAGTACTTC. This encodes CASSLDGGGANEQYF.

The chain employs TRBV21-1 and TRBJ2-5; the table's D gene call, TRBD1, was not cross checked with the DNA. TRBV21-1 is a listed pseudogene. The CDR3 extends over 16 amino acids. The CDR3 DNA reads TGTGCCAGCAGCACCACACCCCTCGAGGGGCTGAGAGAGCAGTACTTC. Protein sequence: CASSTTPLEGLREQYF.

The V call is TRBV5-1, the J call TRBJ2-3, with D perhaps matching TRBD2 (6 bases). V gave up 0 bases and J gave up 0 bases, with 11 bases separating them. The germline CDR1 and CDR2 sequences are SGHRS and YFSETQ. The CDR3 consists of 16 residues. CDR3 in amino acids: CASSLVGAGSTDTQYF. CDR3 coding DNA: TGCGCCAGCAGCTTGGTTGGGGCGGGGAGCACAGATACGCAGTATTTT. The full variable domain, completed using reference TRBV5-1 and TRBJ2-3, is KAGVTQTPRYLIKTRGQQVTLSCSPISGHRSVSWYQQTPGQGLQFLFEYFSETQRNKGNFPGRFSGRQFSNSRSEMNVSTLELGDSALYLCASSLVGAGSTDTQYFGPGTRLTVL.

The J gene is TRBJ2-1, the V gene TRBV15, with TRBD2 identical over 7 bases. This CDR3 is built from 16 residues. Trimming at V came to 5 bases and at J to 0 bases, leaving 7 bases not matched to a gene. CDR1 and CDR2 from the germline V gene are LNHNV and YYDKDF (reference sequence). CDR3 protein: CATSRRGGSSYNEQFF. DNA of the CDR3: TGTGCCACCAGCCGAAGGGGCGGGAGCTCCTACAATGAGCAGTTCTTC.

The rearrangement links TRBV3-1 to TRBJ1-2, with 7 positions matching TRBD1. Germline assignment: CDR1 LGHDT and CDR2 YNNKEL (reference sequence). V lost 7 bases and J lost 2; bases outside the gene matches: 10. This CDR3 has 15 residues. The CDR3: CASNRDSLRNYGYTF. The CDR3 DNA reads as TGTGCCAGCAACCGGGACAGTCTAAGGAACTATGGCTACACCTTC. Complete variable domain (other parts from reference TRBV3-1 and TRBJ1-2): DTAVSQTPKYLVTQMGNDKSIKCEQNLGHDTMYWYKQDSKKFLKIMFSYNNKELIINETVPNRFSPKSPDKAHLNLHINSLELGDSAVYFCASNRDSLRNYGYTFGSGTRLTVV.

This clonotype appeared once. This rearrangement joins TRBV14 to TRBJ2-2, with 9 bases lining up with TRBD1. V lost 5 bases and J lost 0; bases outside the gene matches: 4. The CDR3 totals 16 residues. The V gene's germline CDR1 is SGHDN and CDR2 FVKESK. The CDR3: CASSFWTGANTGELFF. In DNA, the CDR3 is TGTGCCAGCAGCTTCTGGACAGGGGCGAACACCGGGGAGCTGTTTTTT.

The chain is built from TRBV2 and TRBJ2-5; D may be TRBD2 (5 bases). Trimming stripped 7 bases from V and 4 bases from J, with 13 bases between. The germline V gene has CDR1 SNHLY and CDR2 FYNNEI. The CDR3 contains 13 residues. CDR3 nucleotide sequence: TGTGCCAGCACGGGTCTAGCTGGAGAGACCCAGTACTTC. It codes for CASTGLAGETQYF.

The V and J genes are TRBV5-1 and TRBJ1-2, with 9 bases lining up with TRBD1. The germline V gene has CDR1 SGHRS and CDR2 YFSETQ. CDR3 length equals 16 residues. Germline trimming cut 0 bases from V and 4 bases from J; bases unmatched to any gene: 7. CDR3 DNA: TGCGCCAGCAGCTTGGGATCCCTGACAGGGGGCTATGGCTACACCTTC. This codes for CASSLGSLTGGYGYTF.

This clonotype has just one count. The rearrangement links TRBV9 to TRBJ1-2, with 7 bases fitting TRBD1. V shed 0 bases and J 8 bases; nucleotides not matched to a gene: 10. CDR1 and CDR2 (germline): SGDLS, YYNGEE. The CDR3 has 15 amino acids. CDR3 residues: CASSVGNRGDRGYTF. In DNA, the CDR3 is TGTGCCAGCAGCGTAGGAAACAGGGGAGACAGGGGCTACACCTTC. Based on the CDR3 plus reference TRBV9 and TRBJ1-2, the full variable domain is DSGVTQTPKHLITATGQRVTLRCSPRSGDLSVYWYQQSLDQGLQFLIQYYNGEERAKGNILERFSAQQFPDLHSELNLSSLELGDSALYFCASSVGNRGDRGYTFGSGTRLTVV.